This TCR beta chain was identified during a study of cytomegalovirus exposure and HLA in healthy donors. This clone has just a few counts. The PCR made use of 60 Vbeta and 13 Jbeta primers. Data came from immunoSEQ multiplex PCR; TCRdb stores just in-frame clones and leaves some out. The sample has 150,000 to 200,000 clones, over 70% seen once. The sequenced sample consisted of PBMCs. The clonotype was recovered from a young woman in good health and CMV-seronegative.

CDR3 loop: CASSQVGEAGGFISGYTF. The CDR3 coding sequence is TGTGCCAGCAGCCAAGTAGGTGAAGCCGGGGGATTTATTTCGGGCTACACCTTC. This rearrangement joins TRBV4-2 to TRBJ1-2; D possibly corresponds to TRBD1 (5 bases). Per germline, CDR1 LGHNA and CDR2 YNFKEQ. Trimming removed 1 base from V and 8 bases from J, with 26 bases in between. This CDR3 has 18 residues.